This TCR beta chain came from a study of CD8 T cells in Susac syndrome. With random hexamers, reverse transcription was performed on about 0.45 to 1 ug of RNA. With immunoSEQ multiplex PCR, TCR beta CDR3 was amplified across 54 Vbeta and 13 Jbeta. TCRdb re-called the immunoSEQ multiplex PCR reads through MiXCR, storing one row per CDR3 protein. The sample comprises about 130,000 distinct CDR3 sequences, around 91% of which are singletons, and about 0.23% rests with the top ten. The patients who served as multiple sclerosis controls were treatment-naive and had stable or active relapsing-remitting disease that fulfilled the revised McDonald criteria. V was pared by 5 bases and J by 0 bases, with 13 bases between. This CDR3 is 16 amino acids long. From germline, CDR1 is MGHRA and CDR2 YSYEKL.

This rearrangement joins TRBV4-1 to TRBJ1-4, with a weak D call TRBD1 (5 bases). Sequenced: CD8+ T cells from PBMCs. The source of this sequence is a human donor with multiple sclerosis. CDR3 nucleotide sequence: TGCGCCAGCAGCACCAGGGACGGTGCAACTAATGAAAAACTGTTTTTT. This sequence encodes CASSTRDGATNEKLFF.